This paragraph covers one T cell receptor (beta chain) sequence. The method was immunoSEQ multiplex PCR; TCRdb's version includes in-frame clones alone and lacks a portion of them. This sample yields more than 80,000 clones, of which roughly two thirds are seen a single time; 35% to 55% belongs to the top ten. These data are taken from a study of shared clonotypes between healthy human individuals. The CDR3 is made up of 14 amino acids. V trimming: 8 bases; J trimming: 10 bases; junction bases outside the gene matches: 13. Per the germline V gene, CDR1 is WNHNN and CDR2 is SYGVQD (reference sequence).

Sample: memory CD8+ T cells sorted from blood. This sample's subset: CD45RO+ cells pooled with CCR7-negative TemRA cells. V usage is TRBV10-1 and J usage is TRBJ1-4; 7 bases are a match to TRBD1. The receptor was derived from a man aged 30 to 39 in good health. The CDR3 DNA is TGCGCCAGCTCCCGGGACAGTTCAGCGCCAAAACTGTTTTTT. This gives the protein CASSRDSSAPKLFF.